The clone carrying this T cell receptor (beta chain) came up a few times. No antigen is known for it. The Oncomine TCR Beta short-read assay was applied to DNA of cultured CD4+ T cells. Scientists extracted genomic DNA from CD4+ T cells grown in culture. TCRdb fed the PCR reads into MiXCR, producing one record per CDR3 protein. The repertoire consists of about 21,000 distinct CDR3 sequences, with just under 55% occurring once and the leading ten covering about 10%. Documented treatment: roughly 11-day PBMC culture with coronavirus spike peptide pools or control peptides (ViraFEST assay). Medium was half-exchanged with fresh IL-2 medium on days 3 and 7. Negative selection purified CD4+ T cells after about 11 days of culture. This record comes from a study of vaccination and CD4 T cells after COVID-19. As for the study in general: Cultures serving as controls received a peptide pool (CEFX or HIV-1 Nef) or no peptide.

The CDR3 runs to 12 residues. CDR1 is LNHDA and CDR2 is SQIVND in the germline V gene (reference sequence). V trimming: 4 bases; J trimming: 9 bases; junction bases outside the gene matches: 4. This TCR was recovered from a human donor who had recovered from COVID-19. The V and J genes are TRBV19 and TRBJ1-1, with 8 bases aligning to TRBD1. The specimen was CD4+ T cells from blood, cultured in vitro. The CDR3 loop is CASSTGQGQAFF. CDR3 coding DNA: TGTGCCAGTAGTACCGGACAGGGACAAGCTTTCTTT.